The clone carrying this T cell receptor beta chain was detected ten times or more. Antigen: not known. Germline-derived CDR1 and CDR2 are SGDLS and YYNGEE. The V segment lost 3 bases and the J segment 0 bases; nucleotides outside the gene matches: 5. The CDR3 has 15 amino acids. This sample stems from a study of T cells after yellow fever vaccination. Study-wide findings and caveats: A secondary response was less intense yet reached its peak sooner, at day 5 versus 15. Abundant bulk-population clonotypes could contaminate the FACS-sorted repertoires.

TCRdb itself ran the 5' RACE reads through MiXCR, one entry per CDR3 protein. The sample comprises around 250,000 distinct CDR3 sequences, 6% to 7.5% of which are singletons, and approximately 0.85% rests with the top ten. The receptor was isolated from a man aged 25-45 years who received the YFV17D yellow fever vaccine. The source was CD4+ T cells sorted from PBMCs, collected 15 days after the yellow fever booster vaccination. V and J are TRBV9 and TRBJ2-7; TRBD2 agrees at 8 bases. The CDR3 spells CASSALAGHSYEQYF. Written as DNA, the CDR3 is TGTGCCAGCAGCGCCCTAGCGGGTCACTCCTACGAGCAGTACTTC.